One sample yielded the 20 T cell receptor beta chains listed below, sequenced in a study of blood T cell repertoires in COVID-19. Generated by immunoSEQ multiplex PCR, the TCRdb table keeps only in-frame clones and is missing some. The data show under 300,000 clones, about nine tenths seen once. The specimen was PBMCs or T cells enriched from blood (not recorded which). Every receptor here comes from a woman in her forties with acute COVID-19.

The rearrangement links TRBV6-2 or TRBV6-3 to TRBJ2-5; 13 nucleotides match TRBD2. The CDR3 extends over 15 amino acids. With 4 bases clipped from V and 7 bases from J, the junction kept 6 bases outside the gene matches. Germline CDR1 is MNHEY and CDR2 is SVGEGT. The CDR3 DNA follows: TGTGCCAGCAGTTTACTAGCGGGAGGGCCGGGGACCCAGTACTTC. Protein: CASSLLAGGPGTQYF.

This clone is a singleton in its sample. The rearrangement joins TRBV7-2 to TRBJ1-1, with D unclear. V was cut by 0 bases and J by 6 bases, with 11 bases left in between. This CDR3 region has 14 residues. Germline values: CDR1 SGHTA, CDR2 FQGNSA. The DNA for the CDR3 is TGTGCCAGCAGCTTAGCGGAGCCGGGTTCTGAAGCTTTCTTT. Its translation is CASSLAEPGSEAFF. Supplemented by reference TRBV7-2 and TRBJ1-1, the full variable domain reads GAGVSQSPSNKVTEKGKDVELRCDPISGHTALYWYRQSLGQGLEFLIYFQGNSAPDKSGLPSDRFSAERTGGSVSTLTIQRTQQEDSAVYLCASSLAEPGSEAFFGQGTRLTVV.

The chain carries TRBV3-1 (or the pseudogene TRBV3-2) and TRBJ2-1; TRBD2 might be the D (6 bases). This CDR3 is built from 16 residues. V was trimmed by 3 bases and J by 4 bases, leaving 16 bases between them. Germline V gene data show CDR1 as LGHDT and CDR2 as YNNKEL (reference sequence). CDR3: CASSHSGTPTYNEQFF. The CDR3 region has the DNA TGTGCCAGCAGCCACTCCGGGACTCCGACTTACAATGAGCAGTTCTTC.

Written as DNA, the CDR3 is TGTGCCAGCAGCCATGTCCGAGGGGGCGGGAACCACTACGAGCAGTACTTC. This translates into CASSHVRGGGNHYEQYF. The chain uses TRBV3-1 (or the pseudogene TRBV3-2) and TRBJ2-7; TRBD1 is a possible D gene (7 bases). Germline V gives CDR1 LGHDT, CDR2 YNNKEL (reference sequence). CDR3 length: 17 amino acids. Trimming took 3 bases from V and 3 from J, leaving 21 bases between them.

The gene calls are TRBV30 and TRBJ2-1; D is unresolved. The CDR3 runs 14 residues. V gave up 3 bases and J gave up 2 bases, with 11 bases separating them. Germline V lookup: CDR1 GTSNPN, CDR2 SVGIG (reference sequence). The CDR3 sequence is CAWRRRSTYNEQFF. For the CDR3, the DNA is TGTGCCTGGAGGAGGCGTTCAACCTACAATGAGCAGTTCTTC.

The rearrangement uses TRBV5-1 and TRBJ2-3, with D perhaps TRBD1 (6 bases). The CDR3 extends over 15 amino acids. The V and J ends lost 6 bases and 4 bases respectively, with 18 bases between them. CDR1 is SGHRS and CDR2 is YFSETQ in the germline V gene. The CDR3 DNA is TGCGCCAGCACCCGGTGGGGACAAAGTGCAGATACGCAGTATTTT. Amino acids: CASTRWGQSADTQYF.

DNA of the CDR3: TGTGCCAGCAGCCAAATGGGACAGGGATATAATTCACCCCTCCACTTT. It is translated as CASSQMGQGYNSPLHF. J is TRBJ1-6 and V is TRBV3-1 (or the pseudogene TRBV3-2), with 9 nucleotides matching TRBD1. J was trimmed by 4 bases and V by 2 bases; bases with no gene match: 3. Germline V gives CDR1 LGHDT, CDR2 YNNKEL (reference sequence). This CDR3 region has 16 residues.

This clone was seen a single time. The V and J genes are TRBV3-1 (or the pseudogene TRBV3-2) and TRBJ2-1; TRBD2 matches at 7 bases. The V gene's germline CDR1 is LGHDT and CDR2 YNNKEL (reference sequence). J was trimmed by 2 bases and V by 4 bases; bases with no gene match: 5. This CDR3 region has 15 residues. CDR3: CASSRSAGTYNEQFF. The CDR3 bases are TGTGCCAGCAGCCGATCAGCGGGAACCTACAATGAGCAGTTCTTC.

The rearrangement joins TRBV3-1 (or the pseudogene TRBV3-2) to TRBJ1-5, with TRBD1 as a possible D gene (5 bases). The CDR3 is made up of 14 amino acids. Germline V gene sequence: CDR1 LGHDT, CDR2 YNNKEL (reference sequence). Trimming stripped 10 bases from V and 1 base from J, with 14 bases between. This CDR3 reads CANPNRQSNQPQHF. Here the CDR3 DNA reads TGTGCCAATCCGAACAGACAGAGCAATCAGCCCCAGCATTTT.

The rearrangement joins TRBV5-1 to TRBJ2-1; possibly TRBD2 for D (6 bases). The V end lost 5 bases, the J end lost 6 bases, and 18 bases lay between the germline ends. The CDR3 has 15 amino acids. Germline V gene sequence: CDR1 SGHRS, CDR2 YFSETQ. The DNA of the CDR3 is TGCGCCAGCAGGGAGGGAGGAAGGTCAGGCAATGAGCAGTTCTTC. This encodes CASREGGRSGNEQFF.

The chain carries TRBV7-9 and TRBJ1-2; TRBD1 might be the D (5 bases). The V gene lost 5 bases and the J gene lost 0 bases, with 25 bases spanning the gap. Germline V gene data show CDR1 as SEHNR and CDR2 as FQNEAQ (reference sequence). The CDR3 length is 19 residues. The CDR3, as DNA: TGTGCCAGCAGCCCAAACCCGGGCAGGGAATCAGGAACTAACTATGGCTACACCTTC. Its protein is CASSPNPGRESGTNYGYTF.

This clone was picked up one time. This chain uses TRBV7-8 with TRBJ1-1, with TRBD1 as a possible D gene (5 bases). Trimming removed 1 base at V and 7 bases at J, with 13 bases between. The CDR3 extends over 14 amino acids. CDR1 is SGHVS, CDR2 FQNEAQ, per germline. The CDR3, as DNA: TGTGCCAGCAGCTTAGTCCTAGGGGCCGGTGAAGCTTTCTTT. This translates into CASSLVLGAGEAFF.

V usage is TRBV7-2 and J usage is TRBJ2-1; D might be TRBD2 (6 bases). Looked up from germline, CDR1 is SGHTA and CDR2 is FQGNSA. V was clipped by 5 bases and J by 9 bases, with 17 bases between them. The length of the CDR3 is 14 residues. The CDR3 sequence is CASSTLARDGEQFF. The DNA for the CDR3 is TGTGCCAGCAGCACCCTCGCGCGGGATGGTGAGCAGTTCTTC.

The J gene is TRBJ2-3, the V gene TRBV2, with TRBD2 identical over 12 bases. Germline lookup yields CDR1 SNHLY and CDR2 FYNNEI. The CDR3 is 16 residues long. V gave up 5 bases and J gave up 4 bases; unmatched junction bases: 7. DNA for the CDR3: TGTGCCAGCAGTAAGAGTCTAGCGGGGGGGCCAGATACGCAGTATTTT. Translation gives CASSKSLAGGPDTQYF. The full variable domain, its missing parts supplied by reference TRBV2 and TRBJ2-3, is EPEVTQTPSHQVTQMGQEVILRCVPISNHLYFYWYRQILGQKVEFLVSFYNNEISEKSEIFDDQFSVERPDGSNFTLKIRSTKLEDSAMYFCASSKSLAGGPDTQYFGPGTRLTVL.

The chain couples TRBV9 to TRBJ2-3; 12 bases match TRBD2. Per germline, CDR1 SGDLS and CDR2 YYNGEE. V dropped 6 bases and J dropped 2; count of bases not matched to a gene: 4. The CDR3 extends over 15 amino acids. The CDR3 loop reads CASTSSGGATDTQYF. CDR3 bases: TGTGCCAGCACCTCTAGCGGGGGGGCCACAGATACGCAGTATTTT. Combining the CDR3 with reference TRBV9 and TRBJ2-3 gives the whole variable domain DSGVTQTPKHLITATGQRVTLRCSPRSGDLSVYWYQQSLDQGLQFLIQYYNGEERAKGNILERFSAQQFPDLHSELNLSSLELGDSALYFCASTSSGGATDTQYFGPGTRLTVL.

The chain is built from TRBV29-1 and TRBJ2-5, with TRBD1 matching 8 bases. This CDR3 is built from 13 residues. J was trimmed by 2 bases and V by 6 bases; bases with no gene match: 5. CDR1 and CDR2 (germline): SQVTM, ANQGSEA. CDR3 DNA sequence: TGCAGCGTGAGGACAGGGCCACAAGAGACCCAGTACTTC. Its translation: CSVRTGPQETQYF. Full variable domain (rest looked up from reference TRBV29-1 and TRBJ2-5): SAVISQKPSRDICQRGTSLTIQCQVDSQVTMMFWYRQQPGQSLTLIATANQGSEATYESGFVIDKFPISRPNLTFSTLTVSNMSPEDSSIYLCSVRTGPQETQYFGPGTRLLVL.

The CDR3 loop reads CASRSRGIYGYTF. DNA for the CDR3: TGTGCCAGCAGGTCCCGGGGAATCTATGGCTACACCTTC. The rearrangement links TRBV5-6 to TRBJ1-2; no clear D gene. In germline, CDR1 is SGHDT, CDR2 YYEEEE. The CDR3 spans 13 residues. Trimming took 5 bases from V and 4 from J, leaving 12 bases between them. Using reference TRBV5-6 and TRBJ1-2 for the parts outside the CDR3, the full variable domain is DAGVTQSPTHLIKTRGQQVTLRCSPKSGHDTVSWYQQALGQGPQFIFQYYEEEERQRGNFPDRFSGHQFPNYSSELNVNALLLGDSALYLCASRSRGIYGYTFGSGTRLTVV.

The table lists this clone with a count of one. The V call is TRBV5-1, the J call TRBJ2-1; D might be TRBD2 (6 bases). Germline CDR1 SGHRS, CDR2 YFSETQ. Deletions cut 2 bases from V and 6 bases from J, with 15 bases between. This CDR3 has 15 residues. CDR3 sequence (DNA): TGCGCCAGCAGCTTTTCGACTAGTTTGGCCAATGAGCAGTTCTTC. This encodes CASSFSTSLANEQFF. Using reference TRBV5-1 and TRBJ2-1 for the parts outside the CDR3, the full variable domain is KAGVTQTPRYLIKTRGQQVTLSCSPISGHRSVSWYQQTPGQGLQFLFEYFSETQRNKGNFPGRFSGRQFSNSRSEMNVSTLELGDSALYLCASSFSTSLANEQFFGPGTRLTVL.

The chain couples TRBV7-9 to TRBJ2-7; D is unresolved. Trimming took 3 bases from V and 6 from J, leaving 9 bases between them. This CDR3 spans 12 amino acids. CDR1 SEHNR and CDR2 FQNEAQ come from the germline V gene (reference sequence). CDR3 nucleotide sequence: TGTGCCAGCAGCTTTCTTAGCAGCGAGCAGTACTTC. This sequence encodes CASSFLSSEQYF.

The chain joins TRBV7-2 to TRBJ2-3; 8 bases align to TRBD1. This CDR3 is built from 15 residues. The germline gives CDR1 SGHTA, CDR2 FQGNSA. V dropped 2 bases and J dropped 6; count of bases not matched to a gene: 7. The CDR3 nucleotides read TGTGCCAGCAGCTTATTGGGGACAGGTCAGGATACGCAGTATTTT. It encodes CASSLLGTGQDTQYF.